The next 8 T cell receptor beta chains were all read from a single sample in a study of response to subunit inactivated influenza vaccine (dated by TCRdb to between 2018 and 2020). Libraries were constructed by RT-PCR. The instrument was an Illumina HiSeq 2500. TCRdb reworked the public reads: Q25 trimming with fastp, MiXCR clone assembly, productive beta chains retained. CDR3 protein sequences are deduplicated, and each keeps its most common genes and DNA. This sample comprises more than 500,000 distinct CDR3 sequences, around 10% of them detected only once. The top ten clonotypes cover 11% of the sample. Another study also made use of these data, one on T cells expressing NK-cell markers. As the second publication notes: 5'RACE template switching, by which a universal primer site and unique molecular identifiers were added, was used to make TCR beta cDNA libraries.

The sequenced sample was PBMCs from blood, obtained on the day of vaccination. These receptors came from a man between 45 and 60 years old who received an inactivated influenza vaccine. Donor details come from another sample of the same person, matched by shared clones.

The chain combines TRBV7-2 with TRBJ1-5, with D hard to call. Germline CDR1 and CDR2: SGHTA and FQGNSA. The V and J ends lost 1 base and 5 bases respectively, with 9 bases between them. The CDR3 has 14 amino acids. CDR3 region: CASSLGLGYQPQHF. The CDR3 nucleotides are TGTGCCAGCAGCTTAGGTTTGGGGTATCAGCCCCAGCATTTT.

This clonotype has a handful of counts. The V gene is TRBV19, the J gene TRBJ2-3, with 7 positions matching TRBD1. This CDR3 spans 16 amino acids. V shed 5 bases and J 3 bases; nucleotides not matched to a gene: 11. Germline lookup yields CDR1 LNHDA and CDR2 SQIVND (reference sequence). The CDR3 protein is CASSLPSGTATDTQYF. CDR3 in DNA: TGTGCCAGTAGTCTACCCTCCGGGACAGCAACAGATACGCAGTATTTT.

The gene calls are TRBV28 and TRBJ1-1; D possibly corresponds to TRBD1 (6 bases). Per germline, CDR1 MDHEN and CDR2 SYDVKM. Trimming shortened V by 6 bases and J by 5 bases, and 13 bases separated the two germline ends. The CDR3 length is 13 residues. The CDR3 DNA reads as TGTGCCAGCAGGGGGGGCGTAGGGACTGAAGCTTTCTTT. Translating gives CASRGGVGTEAFF.

There are many counts of this clonotype. The chain carries TRBV7-6 and TRBJ2-1, with no clear D. CDR3 size: 15 residues. With 0 bases removed from V and 9 bases from J, the gap between germline ends came to 15 bases. Germline CDR1 is SGHVS and CDR2 is FNYEAQ. The CDR3 DNA reads TGTGCCAGCAGCTTAGCGGATTTTGTAGGCGGTGAGCAGTTCTTC. Translation gives CASSLADFVGGEQFF.

The chain joins TRBV11-2 to TRBJ1-6, with D maybe TRBD1 (5 bases). The CDR3 totals 16 residues. Trimming left V 5 bases short and J 5 bases short, with 16 bases between. Germline assignment: CDR1 SGHAT and CDR2 FQNNGV. CDR3 region: CASSRLSREHNSPLHF. CDR3 DNA sequence: TGTGCCAGCAGCCGACTCTCCAGGGAGCATAATTCACCCCTCCACTTT. The full variable domain, in which reference TRBV11-2 and TRBJ1-6 provide the parts outside the CDR3, is EAGVAQSPRYKIIEKRQSVAFWCNPISGHATLYWYQQILGQGPKLLIQFQNNGVVDDSQLPKDRFSAERLKGVDSTLKIQPAKLEDSAVYLCASSRLSREHNSPLHFGNGTRLTVT.

This clonotype was observed at least ten times. The V call is TRBV5-1, the J call TRBJ2-2; perhaps TRBD1 as D (6 bases). The CDR3 consists of 15 residues. V shed 0 bases and J shed 6 bases, with 12 bases lying between them. CDR1 is SGHRS, CDR2 YFSETQ, per germline. The CDR3 DNA is TGCGCCAGCAGCTTGGGTACAGGGCGTTCCGGGGAGCTGTTTTTT. It is translated as CASSLGTGRSGELFF.

This clonotype was counted between two and nine times. The chain links TRBV24-1 to TRBJ2-2; D is unclear. Germline V gene lookup returns CDR1 KGHDR and CDR2 SFDVKD. The CDR3 sequence is 15 residues long. V lost 1 base and J lost 4, with 9 bases in between. The CDR3 here is CATSDFGVSTGELFF. CDR3 sequence (DNA): TGTGCCACCAGTGATTTTGGGGTCTCCACCGGGGAGCTGTTTTTT.

The chain couples TRBV6-1 to TRBJ2-1, with 9 bases that match TRBD2. The CDR3 totals 16 residues. J was trimmed by 5 bases and V by 6 bases; bases with no gene match: 11. Germline V gene sequence: CDR1 MNHNS, CDR2 SASEGT. CDR3 bases: TGTGCCAGCAGGGCTTCAGCGGGAGGCGGGGACAATGAGCAGTTCTTC. This gives the protein CASRASAGGGDNEQFF.